These 3 T cell receptor beta chains came from one sample sequenced in a study of T cells after yellow fever vaccination. TCRdb itself ran the 5' RACE reads through MiXCR, one entry per CDR3 protein. Here the sample spans over 110,000 distinct CDR3 sequences, about 7.7% being singletons. Sequenced material: CD4+ T cells sorted from PBMCs, taken 5 days after the yellow fever booster vaccination. These receptor sequences come from a man aged 25-40 years who received the YFV17D yellow fever vaccine.

As for this clonotype: A clone one base away is much larger, so this may be a read error. The chain has TRBV5-6 and TRBJ2-3; D uncertain. The V gene's germline CDR1 is SGHDT and CDR2 YYEEEE. The CDR3 spans 15 residues. CDR3 sequence reads: CTSSHFEFSLDTQYF. Written as DNA, the CDR3 is TGTACCAGCAGCCACTTCGAATTCAGCCTAGATACGCAGTATTTT. Filled out from reference TRBV5-6 and TRBJ2-3, the complete variable domain reads DAGVTQSPTHLIKTRGQQVTLRCSPKSGHDTVSWYQQALGQGPQFIFQYYEEEERQRGNFPDRFSGHQFPNYSSELNVNALLLGDSALYLCTSSHFEFSLDTQYFGPGTRLTVL.

This clonotype was observed many times. The rearrangement joins TRBV10-3 to TRBJ2-7; D gene ambiguous. Trimming removed 6 bases from V and 5 bases from J, with 14 bases in between. The CDR3 extends over 13 amino acids. CDR1 and CDR2 (germline): ENHRY, SYGVKD. The CDR3: CAIRKVEVDEQYF. The CDR3 region has the DNA TGTGCCATCAGGAAGGTCGAGGTTGACGAGCAGTACTTC.

V is TRBV25-1 and J is TRBJ1-6; tentatively, D is TRBD1 (6 bases). Trimming pared 0 bases from V and 10 bases from J, leaving 16 bases between. CDR1 and CDR2 (germline): MGHDK, SYGVNS. The CDR3 consists of 16 residues. DNA of the CDR3: TGTGCCAGCAGTGAATACTCATCAGGGGTTGGCTCACCCCTCCACTTT. Protein product: CASSEYSSGVGSPLHF.